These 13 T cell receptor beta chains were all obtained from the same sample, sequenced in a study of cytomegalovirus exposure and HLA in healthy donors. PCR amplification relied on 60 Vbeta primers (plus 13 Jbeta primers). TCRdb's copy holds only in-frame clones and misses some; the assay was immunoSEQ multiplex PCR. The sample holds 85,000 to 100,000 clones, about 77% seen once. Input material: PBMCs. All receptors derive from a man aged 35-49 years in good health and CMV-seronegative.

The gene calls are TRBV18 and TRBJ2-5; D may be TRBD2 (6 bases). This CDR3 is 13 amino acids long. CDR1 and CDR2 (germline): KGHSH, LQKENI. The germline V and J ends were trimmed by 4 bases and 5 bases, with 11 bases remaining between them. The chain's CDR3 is CASSLRAGETQYF. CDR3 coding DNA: TGTGCCAGCTCACTTCGGGCGGGGGAGACCCAGTACTTC.

The CDR3 DNA is TGCGCCAGCAGCAAGGACAGGGGGACCGGCAATGAGCAGTTCTTC. Encoded protein: CASSKDRGTGNEQFF. J is TRBJ2-1 and V is TRBV5-1, with TRBD1 matching over 10 bases. The CDR3 contains 15 residues. Germline values: CDR1 SGHRS, CDR2 YFSETQ. The junction had 7 bases not matched to a gene; V was cut back by 4 bases and J by 6 bases.

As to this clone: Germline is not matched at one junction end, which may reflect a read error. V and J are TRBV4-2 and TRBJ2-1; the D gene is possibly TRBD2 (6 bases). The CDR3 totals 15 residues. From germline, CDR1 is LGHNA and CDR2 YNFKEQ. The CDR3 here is CASSQVPGVGNEQLF. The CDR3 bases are TGTGCCAGCAGCCAAGTCCCGGGAGTGGGCAATGAGCAGCTCTTC.

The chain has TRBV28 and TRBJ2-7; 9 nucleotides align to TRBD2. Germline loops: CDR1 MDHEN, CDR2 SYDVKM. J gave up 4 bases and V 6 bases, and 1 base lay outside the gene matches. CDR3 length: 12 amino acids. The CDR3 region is CASSTSGYEQYF. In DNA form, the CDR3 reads TGTGCCAGCAGCACTAGCGGGTACGAGCAGTACTTC.

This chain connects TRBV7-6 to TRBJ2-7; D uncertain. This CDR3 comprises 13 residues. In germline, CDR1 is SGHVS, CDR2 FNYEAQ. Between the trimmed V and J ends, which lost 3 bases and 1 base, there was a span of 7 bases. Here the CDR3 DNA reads TGTGCCAGCAGCTTGGGCGAATCCTACGAGCAGTACTTC. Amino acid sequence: CASSLGESYEQYF.

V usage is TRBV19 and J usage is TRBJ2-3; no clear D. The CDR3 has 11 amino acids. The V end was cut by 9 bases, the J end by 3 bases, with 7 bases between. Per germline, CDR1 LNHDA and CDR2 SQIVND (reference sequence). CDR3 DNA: TGTGCCAGCATGCGGACAGATACGCAGTATTTT. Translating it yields CASMRTDTQYF.

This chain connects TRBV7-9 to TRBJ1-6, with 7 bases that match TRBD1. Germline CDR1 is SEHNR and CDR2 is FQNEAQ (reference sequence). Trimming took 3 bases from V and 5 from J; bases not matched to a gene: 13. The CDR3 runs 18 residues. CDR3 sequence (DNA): TGTGCCAGCAGCTTCGGAGTGGCGAGGGGGACAGATAATTCACCCCTCCACTTT. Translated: CASSFGVARGTDNSPLHF. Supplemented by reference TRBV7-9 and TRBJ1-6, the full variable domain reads DTGVSQNPRHKITKRGQNVTFRCDPISEHNRLYWYRQTLGQGPEFLTYFQNEAQLEKSRLLSDRFSAERPKGSFSTLEIQRTEQGDSAMYLCASSFGVARGTDNSPLHFGNGTRLTVT.

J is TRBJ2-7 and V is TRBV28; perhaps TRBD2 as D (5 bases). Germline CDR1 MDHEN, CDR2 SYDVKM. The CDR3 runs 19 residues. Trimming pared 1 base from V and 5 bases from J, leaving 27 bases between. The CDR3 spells CASSLFYSPEGRFTHEQYF. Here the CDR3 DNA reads TGTGCCAGCAGTTTATTTTACTCCCCCGAGGGCAGGTTCACGCACGAGCAGTACTTC. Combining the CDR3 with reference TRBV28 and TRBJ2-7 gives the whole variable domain DVKVTQSSRYLVKRTGEKVFLECVQDMDHENMFWYRQDPGLGLRLIYFSYDVKMKEKGDIPEGYSVSREKKERFSLILESASTNQTSMYLCASSLFYSPEGRFTHEQYFGPGTRLTVT.

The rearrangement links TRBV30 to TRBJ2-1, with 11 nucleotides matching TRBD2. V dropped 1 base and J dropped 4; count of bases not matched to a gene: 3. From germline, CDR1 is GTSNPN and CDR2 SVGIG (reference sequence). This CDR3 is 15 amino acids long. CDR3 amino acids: CAWSAPSGGYNEQFF. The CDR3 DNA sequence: TGTGCCTGGAGTGCTCCTAGCGGGGGGTACAATGAGCAGTTCTTC.

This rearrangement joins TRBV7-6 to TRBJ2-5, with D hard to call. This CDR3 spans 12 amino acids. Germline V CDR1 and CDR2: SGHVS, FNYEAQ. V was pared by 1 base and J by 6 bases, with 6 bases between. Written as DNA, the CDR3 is TGTGCCAGCAGCTTAGTTAGTCAGACCCAGTACTTC. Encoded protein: CASSLVSQTQYF.

The CDR3 DNA follows: TGTGCCAGCAGCTTGATAGGGACACGGCGGGAGACCCAGTACTTC. Translation: CASSLIGTRRETQYF. The chain couples TRBV5-4 to TRBJ2-5, with D perhaps matching TRBD1 (6 bases). Trimming removed 1 base from V and 5 bases from J, with 15 bases in between. Germline V lookup: CDR1 SGHNT, CDR2 YYREEE (reference sequence). The CDR3 has 15 amino acids.

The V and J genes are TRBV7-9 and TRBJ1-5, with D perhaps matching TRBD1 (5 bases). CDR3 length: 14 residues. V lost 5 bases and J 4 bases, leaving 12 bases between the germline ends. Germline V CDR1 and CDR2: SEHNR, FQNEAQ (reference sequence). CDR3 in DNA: TGTGCCAGCAGCCTGACAGCTCCAAATCAGCCCCAGCATTTT. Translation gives CASSLTAPNQPQHF.

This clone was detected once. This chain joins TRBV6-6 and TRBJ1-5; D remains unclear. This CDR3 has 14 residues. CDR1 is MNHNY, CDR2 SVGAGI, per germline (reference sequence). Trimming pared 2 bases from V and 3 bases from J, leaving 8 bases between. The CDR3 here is CASSYETYNQPQHF. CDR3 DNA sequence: TGTGCCAGCAGTTACGAGACATACAATCAGCCCCAGCATTTT.